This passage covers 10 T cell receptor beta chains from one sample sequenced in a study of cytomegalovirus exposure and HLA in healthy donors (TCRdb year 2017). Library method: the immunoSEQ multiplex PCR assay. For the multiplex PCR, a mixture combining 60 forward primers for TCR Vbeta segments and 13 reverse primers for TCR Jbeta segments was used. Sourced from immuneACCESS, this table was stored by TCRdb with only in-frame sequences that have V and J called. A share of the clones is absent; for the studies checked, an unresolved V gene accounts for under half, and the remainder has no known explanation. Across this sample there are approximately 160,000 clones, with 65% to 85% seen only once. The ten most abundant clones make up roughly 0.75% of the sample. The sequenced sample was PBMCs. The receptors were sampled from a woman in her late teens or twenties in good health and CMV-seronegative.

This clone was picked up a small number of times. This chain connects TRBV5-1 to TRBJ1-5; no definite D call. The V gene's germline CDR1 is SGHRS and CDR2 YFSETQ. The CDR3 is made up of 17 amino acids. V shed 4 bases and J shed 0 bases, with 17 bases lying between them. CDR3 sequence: CASSPTPGDYSNQPQHF. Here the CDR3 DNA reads TGCGCCAGCAGCCCCACCCCAGGCGATTATAGCAATCAGCCCCAGCATTTT.

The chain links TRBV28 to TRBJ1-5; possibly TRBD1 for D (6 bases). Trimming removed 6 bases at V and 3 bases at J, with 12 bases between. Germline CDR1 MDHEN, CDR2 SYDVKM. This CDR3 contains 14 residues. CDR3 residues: CASSRRQANQPQHF. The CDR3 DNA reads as TGTGCCAGCAGCAGGCGACAGGCCAATCAGCCCCAGCATTTT.

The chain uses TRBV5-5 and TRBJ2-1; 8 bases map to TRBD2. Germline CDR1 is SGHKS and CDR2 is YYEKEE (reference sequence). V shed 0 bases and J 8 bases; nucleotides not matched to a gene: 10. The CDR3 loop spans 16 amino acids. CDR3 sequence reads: CASSLDSAGRGYEQFF. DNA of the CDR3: TGTGCCAGCAGCTTGGATTCTGCCGGGAGGGGATATGAGCAGTTCTTC.

The CDR3 nucleotides are TGCGCCAGCAGCTTGTATGGCGGGAGTACCGGGGAGCTGTTTTTT. This codes for CASSLYGGSTGELFF. The chain couples TRBV5-1 to TRBJ2-2, with 7 bases aligning to TRBD2. There are 15 residues in the CDR3. Germline V lookup: CDR1 SGHRS, CDR2 YFSETQ. V lost 1 base to trimming and J lost 5 bases; unmatched junction nucleotides: 5. The full variable domain, its missing parts supplied by reference TRBV5-1 and TRBJ2-2, is KAGVTQTPRYLIKTRGQQVTLSCSPISGHRSVSWYQQTPGQGLQFLFEYFSETQRNKGNFPGRFSGRQFSNSRSEMNVSTLELGDSALYLCASSLYGGSTGELFFGEGSRLTVL.

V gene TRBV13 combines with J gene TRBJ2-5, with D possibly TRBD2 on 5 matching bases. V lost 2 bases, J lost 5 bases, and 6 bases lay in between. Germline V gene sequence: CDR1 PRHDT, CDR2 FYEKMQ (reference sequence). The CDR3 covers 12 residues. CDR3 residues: CASSLSGETQYF. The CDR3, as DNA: TGTGCCAGCAGCTTATCGGGGGAGACCCAGTACTTC.

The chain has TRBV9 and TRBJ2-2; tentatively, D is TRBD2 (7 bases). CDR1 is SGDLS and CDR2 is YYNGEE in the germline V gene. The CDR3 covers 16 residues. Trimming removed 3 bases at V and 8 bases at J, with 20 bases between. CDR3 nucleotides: TGTGCCAGCAGCGCAGCCGGGGGGCGTCTATCGGGGGAGCTGTTTTTT. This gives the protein CASSAAGGRLSGELFF.

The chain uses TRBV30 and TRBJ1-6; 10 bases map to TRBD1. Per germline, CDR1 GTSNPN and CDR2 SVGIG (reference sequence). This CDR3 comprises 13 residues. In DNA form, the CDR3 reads TGTGCATCACCGGGACAGGGGATTTCACCCCTCCACTTT. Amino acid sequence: CASPGQGISPLHF.

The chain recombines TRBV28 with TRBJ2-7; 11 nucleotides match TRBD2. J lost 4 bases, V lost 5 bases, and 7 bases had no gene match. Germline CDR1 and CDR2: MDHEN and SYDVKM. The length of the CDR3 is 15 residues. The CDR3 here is CASSQLAGVTYEQYF. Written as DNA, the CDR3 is TGTGCCAGCAGTCAACTAGCGGGAGTTACTTACGAGCAGTACTTC.

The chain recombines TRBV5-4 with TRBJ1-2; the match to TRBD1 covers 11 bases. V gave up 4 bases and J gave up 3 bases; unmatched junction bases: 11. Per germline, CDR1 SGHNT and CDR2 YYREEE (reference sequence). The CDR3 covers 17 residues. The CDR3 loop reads CASSTYWWDRGDYGYTF. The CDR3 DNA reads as TGTGCCAGCAGCACCTACTGGTGGGACAGGGGGGACTATGGCTACACCTTC.

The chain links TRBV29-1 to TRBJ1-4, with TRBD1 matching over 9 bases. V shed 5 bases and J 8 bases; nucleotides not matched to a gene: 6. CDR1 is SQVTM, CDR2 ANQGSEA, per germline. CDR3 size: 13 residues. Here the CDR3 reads CSVTGGAGEKLFF. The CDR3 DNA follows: TGCAGCGTTACAGGGGGCGCGGGAGAAAAACTGTTTTTT. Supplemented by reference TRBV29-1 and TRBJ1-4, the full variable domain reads SAVISQKPSRDICQRGTSLTIQCQVDSQVTMMFWYRQQPGQSLTLIATANQGSEATYESGFVIDKFPISRPNLTFSTLTVSNMSPEDSSIYLCSVTGGAGEKLFFGSGTQLSVL.